This T cell receptor (beta chain) comes out of a study of T cells after yellow fever vaccination. Study overall: Fractions low in cell number were prepared with SMART-Seq v4 Ultra Low Input. Overall study results and limits: The secondary response showed a weaker magnitude and a faster peak, day 5 versus 15. Although most clonotypes did not, a small share appeared in both CD4 and CD8 compartments.

Ten or more counts support this clonotype. What it binds is not known. Trimming stripped 6 bases from V and 3 bases from J, with 11 bases between. This CDR3 has 13 amino acids. Germline CDR1 is KGHSH and CDR2 is LQKENI. TCR cDNA was made by 5'RACE template switching, adding a universal primer site and UMIs. MiXCR, run by TCRdb on the 5' RACE reads, gives a single entry per CDR3 protein. The repertoire consists of around 300,000 distinct CDR3 sequences, with around 13% occurring once and the leading ten covering approximately 0.49%. The chain has TRBV18 and TRBJ1-2; D remains unclear. The sequences come from CD4+ T cells sorted from PBMCs, collected 45 days after the yellow fever booster vaccination. The receptor was derived from a man aged 30-40 years who received the YFV17D yellow fever vaccine. CDR3 bases: TGTGCCAGCTCGACAACCTCGGACTATGGCTACACCTTC. Translating gives CASSTTSDYGYTF.